Presented here are 8 T cell receptor beta chains from one specimen sequenced in a study of cytomegalovirus exposure and HLA in healthy donors (dated by TCRdb to the late 2010s). Library generation was performed with the immunoSEQ multiplex PCR assay. Entries here come from immuneACCESS through TCRdb and include only in-frame sequences with V and J called. Some clones fail to appear in such tables; in the studies checked, an unresolved V gene covers under half of the shortfall, and the cause of the remainder is unknown. This sample comprises around 70,000 clones, roughly nine tenths of them detected only once. The ten largest clones take up around 3.2% of the sample. Sequencing was done on a sample of PBMCs. These receptor sequences come from a man aged 18-30 years in good health and CMV-seronegative.

The rearrangement links TRBV28 to TRBJ2-7; D is perhaps TRBD2 (5 bases). The germline CDR1 and CDR2 sequences are MDHEN and SYDVKM. With 1 base removed from V and 0 bases from J, the gap between germline ends came to 13 bases. The CDR3 totals 16 residues. CDR3 loop: CASSLSPDFSSYEQYF. Here the CDR3 DNA reads TGTGCCAGCAGTTTATCCCCGGACTTCAGCTCCTACGAGCAGTACTTC.

The rearrangement links TRBV9 to TRBJ2-1, with TRBD2 matching over 13 bases. After removal of 4 bases from V and 0 bases from J, the junction contained 10 bases not matched to a gene. Looked up from germline, CDR1 is SGDLS and CDR2 is YYNGEE. This CDR3 has 19 amino acids. The CDR3, as DNA: TGTGCCAGCAGCATCCCGGGACTAGCGGGACCGAGCTCCTACAATGAGCAGTTCTTC. Translation gives CASSIPGLAGPSSYNEQFF.

The CDR3: CASSYSSRDPYEQYF. For the CDR3, the DNA is TGTGCCAGCAGTTACTCAAGCAGGGATCCCTACGAGCAGTACTTC. This chain joins TRBV6-5 and TRBJ2-7; D may be TRBD1 (5 bases). The CDR3 sequence is 15 residues long. V dropped 0 bases and J dropped 2 bases, with 11 bases sitting between them. Germline CDR1 MNHEY, CDR2 SVGAGI.

About this clone itself: Additional DNA sequences in this sample encode the identical CDR3. The genes are TRBV7-9 and TRBJ1-2; no clear D gene. Germline V lookup: CDR1 SEHNR, CDR2 FQNEAQ (reference sequence). The CDR3 has 13 residues. The germline V and J ends were trimmed by 1 base and 2 bases, with 5 bases remaining between them. DNA of the CDR3: TGTGCCAGCAGCTTAGGCGGAAACTATGGCTACACCTTC. This sequence encodes CASSLGGNYGYTF.

The chain employs TRBV18 and TRBJ2-2; D gene uncertain. The CDR3 runs 17 residues. Germline V CDR1 and CDR2: KGHSH, LQKENI. V was shortened by 6 bases and J by 1 base, with 18 bases between the two germline ends. The DNA of the CDR3 is TGTGCCAGCTCCCCGGTCCTGATGGAGTTGAACACCGGGGAGCTGTTTTTT. Translated, it gives CASSPVLMELNTGELFF.

This sequence joins TRBV5-3 and TRBJ2-7, with D possibly matching TRBD1 (6 bases). TRBV5-3 carries the ORF label, with uncertain function. V was clipped by 4 bases and J by 2 bases, with 7 bases between them. The CDR3 is 12 residues long. CDR3 protein: CARSGQPYEQYF. The DNA for the CDR3 is TGTGCCAGAAGCGGACAGCCCTACGAGCAGTACTTC.

The chain is built from TRBV10-3 and TRBJ2-7, with 10 bases identical to TRBD1. Germline CDR1 is ENHRY and CDR2 is SYGVKD. The CDR3 length is 14 residues. Unmatched junction bases numbered 4, after V lost 6 bases and J lost 2 bases. As DNA, the CDR3 is TGTGCCATCAGCCCGGGACAGGGGCCCTACGAGCAGTACTTC. Protein sequence: CAISPGQGPYEQYF.

This sequence joins TRBV9 and TRBJ2-1; 7 bases are shared with TRBD2. The germline V gene has CDR1 SGDLS and CDR2 YYNGEE. The CDR3 is 13 residues long. The V gene end was trimmed by 7 bases and the J gene end by 7 bases; junction bases not matched to a gene: 8. CDR3 nucleotide sequence: TGTGCCAGCCTCGGCGGGAGTGGTAATGAGCAGTTCTTC. Amino acids: CASLGGSGNEQFF. Supplemented by reference TRBV9 and TRBJ2-1, the full variable domain reads DSGVTQTPKHLITATGQRVTLRCSPRSGDLSVYWYQQSLDQGLQFLIQYYNGEERAKGNILERFSAQQFPDLHSELNLSSLELGDSALYFCASLGGSGNEQFFGPGTRLTVL.